This T cell receptor beta chain was recorded in a study of PD-1 blockade in classical Hodgkin lymphoma. Study background: Intravenous nivolumab at 3 mg/kg was given to patients every 2 weeks.

As for time point: cycle 4 day 1 (C4D1), after less than 7 weeks of nivolumab. Brentuximab vedotin exposure varied, and every patient relapsed after autologous stem cell transplantation. Purification of CD4+ T cells from thawed PBMCs was achieved by magnetic negative selection. TCRdb's table, derived via immunoSEQ multiplex PCR, lists solely in-frame clones and lacks some. The sample has 30,000 to 40,000 clones, 92% seen once. Study outcomes and limitations: Significant TCR diversity gains by C4D1 occurred in CD4+ but not CD8+ cells. Relapsed/refractory patients reportedly had lower baseline diversity than newly diagnosed patients. Whoever responded completely had baseline diversity much like that seen in newly diagnosed patients.

In regard to this clone: Antigen unknown.

This specimen was CD4+ T cells from blood, taken before the fourth cycle of nivolumab. This receptor was taken from a human donor with classical Hodgkin lymphoma.

The CDR3 DNA sequence: TGTGCCAGCGGGAGGGGGGAGGGCCTTTCTTACAATGAGCAGTTCTTC. Encoded protein: CASGRGEGLSYNEQFF. This chain connects TRBV6-6 to TRBJ2-1, with a weak D call TRBD2 (7 bases). V gave up 8 bases and J gave up 4 bases, with 21 bases separating them. This CDR3 is 16 amino acids long. Germline assignment: CDR1 MNHNY and CDR2 SVGAGI (reference sequence).